This TCR beta chain was captured in a study of blood T cell repertoires in COVID-19. Overall study context: The United States, Italy and Spain supplied acute and convalescent COVID-19 samples. Sample material is recorded as cDNA or gDNA derived from T cells, B-cell-depleted T cells, or PBMCs.

Germline lookup yields CDR1 MDHEN and CDR2 SYDVKM. Between the trimmed V and J ends, which lost 6 bases and 8 bases, there was a span of 19 bases. The CDR3 covers 15 residues. Under the authors' procedure: Estimates of nucleated cell counts were drawn from the amplification of reference gene primers. The assay was immunoSEQ multiplex PCR, and TCRdb's table has in-frame clones only and misses some. V, J and clone size were drawn from that table, and D and trimming were deduced from the DNA. The sample includes about 150,000 clones, around 84% of them seen just once. This clone was seen a few times. Sample: peripheral blood. V is TRBV28 and J is TRBJ1-4; D is unresolved. The source is a woman in her fifties or sixties with acute or convalescent COVID-19. The CDR3 DNA reads TGTGCCAGCAGCCGAACGGGAGGGAGTAGGGAAAAACTGTTTTTT. It is translated as CASSRTGGSREKLFF.